This T cell receptor (beta chain) came from a study of identical twins. Study-level results: Excess low generation probability was seen in twin-shared out-of-frame alpha sequences.

The CDR3 covers 15 residues. Germline CDR1 reads DFQATT; CDR2 reads SNEGSKA (reference sequence). V dropped 3 bases and J dropped 0 bases, with 15 bases sitting between them. A few counts support this clonotype. Its target is not known. TCRdb called the 5' RACE reads again in MiXCR, with one record for every CDR3 protein. The sample contains hundreds of thousands of distinct CDR3 sequences, 9% to 15% of which appear only once. The sample was also linked to a second study, of yellow fever vaccine responses in identical twins.

Material for sequencing was PBMCs. The J gene is TRBJ2-7, the V gene TRBV20-1; no reliable D call. The sequence came from a young woman in good health. The DNA for the CDR3 is TGCAGTGCTAGGGGAAATGGCGAGAGCTCCTACGAGCAGTACTTC. Translation gives CSARGNGESSYEQYF.